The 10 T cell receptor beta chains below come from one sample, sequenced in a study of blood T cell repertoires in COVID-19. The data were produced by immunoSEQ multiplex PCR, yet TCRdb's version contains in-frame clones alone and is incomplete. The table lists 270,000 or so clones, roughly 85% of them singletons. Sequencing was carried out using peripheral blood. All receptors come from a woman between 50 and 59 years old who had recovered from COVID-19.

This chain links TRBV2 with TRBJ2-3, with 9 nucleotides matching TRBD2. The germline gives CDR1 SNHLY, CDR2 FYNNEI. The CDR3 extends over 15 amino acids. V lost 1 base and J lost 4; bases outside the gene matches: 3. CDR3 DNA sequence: TGTGCCAGCAGTGAAGGTGGCGGGGGGGCAGATACGCAGTATTTT. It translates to CASSEGGGGADTQYF.

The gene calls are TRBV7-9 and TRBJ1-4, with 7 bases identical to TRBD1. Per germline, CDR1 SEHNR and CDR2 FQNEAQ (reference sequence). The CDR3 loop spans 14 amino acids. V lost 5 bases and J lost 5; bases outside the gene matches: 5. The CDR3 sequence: CASSPGTVNEKLFF. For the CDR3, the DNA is TGTGCCAGCAGCCCTGGGACAGTCAATGAAAAACTGTTTTTT.

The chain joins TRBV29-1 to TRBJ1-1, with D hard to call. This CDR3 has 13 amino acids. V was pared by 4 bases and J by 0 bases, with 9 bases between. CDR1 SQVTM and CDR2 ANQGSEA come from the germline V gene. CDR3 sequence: CSVVPGLNTEAFF. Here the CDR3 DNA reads TGCAGCGTTGTGCCAGGCCTGAACACTGAAGCTTTCTTT. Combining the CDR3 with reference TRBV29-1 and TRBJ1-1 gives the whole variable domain SAVISQKPSRDICQRGTSLTIQCQVDSQVTMMFWYRQQPGQSLTLIATANQGSEATYESGFVIDKFPISRPNLTFSTLTVSNMSPEDSSIYLCSVVPGLNTEAFFGQGTRLTVV.

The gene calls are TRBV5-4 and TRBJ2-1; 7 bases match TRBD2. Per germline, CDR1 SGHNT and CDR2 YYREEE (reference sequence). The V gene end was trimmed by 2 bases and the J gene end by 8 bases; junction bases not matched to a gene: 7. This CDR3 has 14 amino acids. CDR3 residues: CASSFAGDGYEQFF. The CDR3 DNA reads TGTGCCAGCAGCTTCGCGGGAGACGGGTATGAGCAGTTCTTC.

This CDR3 reads CAISESLSGVETQYF. The CDR3 DNA follows: TGTGCCATCAGTGAGTCACTTAGCGGGGTAGAGACCCAGTACTTC. The chain joins TRBV10-3 to TRBJ2-5; TRBD2 aligns across 8 bases. This CDR3 has 15 amino acids. V lost 0 bases to trimming and J lost 4 bases; unmatched junction nucleotides: 4. Germline V gene data show CDR1 as ENHRY and CDR2 as SYGVKD.

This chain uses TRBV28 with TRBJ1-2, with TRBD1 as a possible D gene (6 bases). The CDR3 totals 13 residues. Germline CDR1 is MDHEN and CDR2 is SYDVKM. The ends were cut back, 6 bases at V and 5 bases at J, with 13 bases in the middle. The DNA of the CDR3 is TGTGCCAGCAGCCTCACCACAGGGTATGGCTACACCTTC. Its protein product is CASSLTTGYGYTF.

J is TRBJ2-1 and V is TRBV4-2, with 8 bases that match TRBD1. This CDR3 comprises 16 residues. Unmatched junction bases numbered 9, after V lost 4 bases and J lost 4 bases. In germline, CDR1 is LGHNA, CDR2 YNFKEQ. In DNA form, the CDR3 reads TGTGCCAGCAGCCTCGGGACAGGCCCGGGTTACAATGAGCAGTTCTTC. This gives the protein CASSLGTGPGYNEQFF.

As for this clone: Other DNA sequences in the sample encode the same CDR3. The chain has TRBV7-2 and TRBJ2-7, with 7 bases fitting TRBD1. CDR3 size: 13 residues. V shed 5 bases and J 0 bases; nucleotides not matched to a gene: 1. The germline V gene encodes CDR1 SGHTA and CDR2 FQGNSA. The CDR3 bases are TGTGCCAGCAGCCGGGACAGCTCCTACGAGCAGTACTTC. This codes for CASSRDSSYEQYF.

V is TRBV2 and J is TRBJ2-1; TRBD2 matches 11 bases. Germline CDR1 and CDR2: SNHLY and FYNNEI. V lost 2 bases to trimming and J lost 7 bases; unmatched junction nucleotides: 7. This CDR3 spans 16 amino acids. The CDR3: CASSEKGASGRNEQFF. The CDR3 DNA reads TGTGCCAGCAGTGAAAAAGGCGCTAGCGGGAGGAATGAGCAGTTCTTC.

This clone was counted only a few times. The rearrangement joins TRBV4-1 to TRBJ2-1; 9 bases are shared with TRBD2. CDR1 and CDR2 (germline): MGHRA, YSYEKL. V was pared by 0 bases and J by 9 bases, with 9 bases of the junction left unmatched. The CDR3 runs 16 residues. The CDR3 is CASSQEGRISGGEQFF. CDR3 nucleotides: TGCGCCAGCAGCCAAGAAGGTAGGATTAGCGGGGGTGAGCAGTTCTTC.